These T cell receptor beta chains were read from a single sample in a study of cytomegalovirus exposure and HLA in healthy donors. Assay: immunoSEQ multiplex PCR; the TCRdb copy retains only in-frame clones and omits some. The listing records 30,000 to 40,000 clones. Input material: PBMCs. Source of these receptors: a human donor in good health. CDR3s include the opening cysteine and the closing phenylalanine or tryptophan. A D gene is named only where the DNA matches it firmly.

j_call d_call v_call cdr3_nt cdr3_aa
TRBJ2-5 . TRBV5-1 TGCGCCAGCAGCCCCTCGCCAGGCCGCACGGAGACCCAGTACTTC CASSPSPGRTETQYF
TRBJ1-5 TRBD1 TRBV19 TGTGCCAGTAGTATGCGAGGACAGGGCGGCAATCAGCCCCAGCATTTT CASSMRGQGGNQPQHF
TRBJ1-1 . TRBV27 TGTGCCAGCAGTTTATTCGCAGGGAAGGGAATAGGGACTGAAGCTTTCTTT CASSLFAGKGIGTEAFF
TRBJ1-2 . TRBV5-5 TGTGCCAGCAGCCAAGATGAGAGCGGATACTATGGCTACACCTTC CASSQDESGYYGYTF
TRBJ1-2 . TRBV30 TGTGCCTGGGGGGGGACTGATTATGGCTACACCTTC CAWGGTDYGYTF
TRBJ2-7 TRBD1 TRBV5-4 TGTGCCAGCAGTGGACAGGGAGGCGAGCAGTACTTC CASSGQGGEQYF
TRBJ2-7 TRBD2 TRBV14 TGTGCCAGCAGCCAAGTAGCGGGGGTTAACTACGAGCAGTACTTC CASSQVAGVNYEQYF
TRBJ2-2 . TRBV7-6 TGTGCCAGCAGCTTAGCAACCGAAGGGGGGGTCGAGGACACCGGGGAGCTGTTTTTT CASSLATEGGVEDTGELFF
TRBJ2-1 TRBD2 TRBV5-1 TGCGCCAGCAGCCTTTCTAGCGGAAGCTCCTACAATGAGCAGTTCTTC CASSLSSGSSYNEQFF
TRBJ2-2 . TRBV12-5 TGTGCTAGTGGTCCTCCCGGGATCACCGGGGAGCTGTTTTTT CASGPPGITGELFF